The 25 T cell receptor beta chains in this list originate from one sample, sequenced in a study of blood T cell repertoires in COVID-19. Assay: immunoSEQ multiplex PCR; the TCRdb copy retains only in-frame clones and omits some. The data contain approximately 200,000 clones, around 81% of them singletons. The sample was PBMCs or T cells enriched from blood (not recorded which). These receptors were obtained from a woman aged 40 to 50 with acute COVID-19.

There are a few counts of this clone. V is TRBV2 and J is TRBJ2-7, with D unclear. The CDR3 extends over 11 amino acids. Germline V gene sequence: CDR1 SNHLY, CDR2 FYNNEI. V lost 6 bases to trimming and J lost 6 bases, with 9 bases between them. The CDR3 DNA is TGTGCCAGCAGCTCCGGTTTCGAGCAGTACTTC. Translating gives CASSSGFEQYF.

The chain couples TRBV19 to TRBJ1-1; 8 bases align to TRBD1. Germline loops: CDR1 LNHDA, CDR2 SQIVND (reference sequence). This CDR3 spans 16 amino acids. The junction had 4 bases not matched to a gene; V was cut back by 0 bases and J by 1 base. CDR3 DNA: TGTGCCAGTAGTATAGAAGGACAGGGTAGGAACACTGAAGCTTTCTTT. Translation: CASSIEGQGRNTEAFF. Drawing the rest from reference TRBV19 and TRBJ1-1, the complete variable domain is DGGITQSPKYLFRKEGQNVTLSCEQNLNHDAMYWYRQDPGQGLRLIYYSQIVNDFQKGDIAEGYSVSREKKESFPLTVTSAQKNPTAFYLCASSIEGQGRNTEAFFGQGTRLTVV.

The CDR3 DNA reads as TGTGCCAGCTCACCTACGACAGGACCCTACAATGAGCAGTTCTTC. It encodes CASSPTTGPYNEQFF. The J gene is TRBJ2-1, the V gene TRBV18; D perhaps matches TRBD1 (6 bases). Germline CDR1 and CDR2: KGHSH and LQKENI. There are 15 residues in the CDR3. Trimming removed 3 bases from V and 2 bases from J, with 11 bases in between.

V and J are TRBV5-8 and TRBJ1-2, with 7 bases lining up with TRBD1. V was clipped by 4 bases and J by 8 bases; unmatched bases: 14. The CDR3 is 15 amino acids. Germline loops: CDR1 SGHTS, CDR2 YDEGEE. The CDR3 sequence: CASSSSPTGQLGYTF. The DNA of the CDR3 is TGTGCCAGCAGCAGCTCCCCGACAGGGCAGCTCGGCTACACCTTC.

This clone occurred many times. The chain employs TRBV6-4 and TRBJ1-1; the D gene is possibly TRBD1 (5 bases). CDR1 and CDR2 from the germline V gene are MRHNA and SNTAGT. The V gene lost 2 bases and the J gene lost 1 base, with 5 bases spanning the gap. The CDR3 has 13 residues. CDR3 protein: CASSDGQNTEAFF. Here the CDR3 DNA reads TGTGCCAGCAGTGACGGACAGAACACTGAAGCTTTCTTT.

This sequence joins TRBV7-9 and TRBJ2-7; 11 nucleotides align to TRBD2. The V segment lost 5 bases and the J segment 5 bases; nucleotides outside the gene matches: 5. The CDR3 extends over 14 amino acids. Germline CDR1 is SEHNR and CDR2 is FQNEAQ (reference sequence). The DNA for the CDR3 is TGTGCCAGCAGCAAACTAGCGGGAGTGGACGAGCAGTACTTC. It specifies CASSKLAGVDEQYF. Full variable domain (rest looked up from reference TRBV7-9 and TRBJ2-7): DTGVSQNPRHKITKRGQNVTFRCDPISEHNRLYWYRQTLGQGPEFLTYFQNEAQLEKSRLLSDRFSAERPKGSFSTLEIQRTEQGDSAMYLCASSKLAGVDEQYFGPGTRLTVT.

This clone was picked up many times. The V gene is TRBV24-1, the J gene TRBJ1-5, with TRBD1 matching over 8 bases. CDR1 is KGHDR and CDR2 is SFDVKD in the germline V gene. V lost 4 bases and J lost 0; bases outside the gene matches: 7. The length of the CDR3 is 17 residues. CDR3 sequence (DNA): TGTGCCACCAGTGAAATAGACAGGGGCTATAGCAATCAGCCCCAGCATTTT. Protein: CATSEIDRGYSNQPQHF.

This rearrangement joins TRBV5-4 to TRBJ2-3; 7 bases fit TRBD2. The trim removed 4 bases at V and 0 bases at J, leaving 5 bases unmatched. Germline V gene data show CDR1 as SGHNT and CDR2 as YYREEE (reference sequence). The CDR3 has 15 amino acids. This CDR3 is CASSQAGPSTDTQYF. The CDR3 DNA is TGTGCCAGCAGCCAAGCGGGACCCAGCACAGATACGCAGTATTTT.

The chain couples TRBV19 to TRBJ1-5, with D possibly being TRBD1 (6 bases). Between the trimmed V and J ends, which lost 5 bases and 0 bases, there was a span of 20 bases. Germline V lookup: CDR1 LNHDA, CDR2 SQIVND (reference sequence). This CDR3 is 18 amino acids long. As DNA, the CDR3 is TGTGCCAGTAGTCCCTACCCTGGACAGCCTATTAGCAATCAGCCCCAGCATTTT. Protein sequence: CASSPYPGQPISNQPQHF.

This clone was counted a single time. The chain carries TRBV19 and TRBJ2-7; 10 nucleotides match TRBD2. V was clipped by 3 bases and J by 3 bases; unmatched bases: 5. Germline loops: CDR1 LNHDA, CDR2 SQIVND (reference sequence). The CDR3 contains 15 residues. CDR3 in amino acids: CASSISSGGNYEQYF. The CDR3 nucleotides read TGTGCCAGTAGTATCAGTAGCGGGGGGAACTACGAGCAGTACTTC.

The V and J genes are TRBV3-1 (or the pseudogene TRBV3-2) and TRBJ2-2, with D possibly being TRBD2 (6 bases). Germline CDR1 and CDR2: LGHDT and YNNKEL (reference sequence). The V gene lost 5 bases and the J gene lost 2 bases, with 15 bases spanning the gap. The CDR3 has 16 residues. CDR3 sequence reads: CASSVPGTLNTGELFF. The CDR3 DNA reads as TGTGCCAGCAGCGTACCCGGGACTCTAAACACCGGGGAGCTGTTTTTT.

The V call is TRBV28, the J call TRBJ2-7, with a weak D call TRBD1 (8 bases). V lost 6 bases and J lost 3, with 15 bases in between. The V gene's germline CDR1 is MDHEN and CDR2 SYDVKM. The CDR3 spans 14 residues. CDR3 region: CASRDTGGGYEQYF. The CDR3 bases are TGTGCCAGCAGGGACACAGGGGGGGGCTACGAGCAGTACTTC. Full variable domain (missing parts from reference TRBV28 and TRBJ2-7): DVKVTQSSRYLVKRTGEKVFLECVQDMDHENMFWYRQDPGLGLRLIYFSYDVKMKEKGDIPEGYSVSREKKERFSLILESASTNQTSMYLCASRDTGGGYEQYFGPGTRLTVT.

The gene calls are TRBV12-3 or TRBV12-4 and TRBJ1-6; D gene ambiguous. The V gene lost 6 bases and the J gene lost 13 bases, with 13 bases spanning the gap. This CDR3 is 12 amino acids long. CDR3 DNA sequence: TGTGCCAGCAGCCGCGGGGTTTCGCCCCTCCACTTT. It specifies CASSRGVSPLHF.

The chain couples TRBV12-5 to TRBJ1-1; a weak D match, TRBD1 (6 bases). The CDR3 length is 14 residues. The germline gives CDR1 LGHNT, CDR2 FRNRAP. V lost 5 bases to trimming and J lost 4 bases, with 14 bases between them. CDR3: CASGAQQGSTEAFF. For the CDR3, the DNA is TGTGCTAGTGGTGCCCAACAGGGAAGCACTGAAGCTTTCTTT.

The V call is TRBV9, the J call TRBJ2-1, with 9 bases fitting TRBD2. Trimming at V came to 5 bases and at J to 7 bases, leaving 10 bases not matched to a gene. Germline V gives CDR1 SGDLS, CDR2 YYNGEE. The CDR3 covers 15 residues. CDR3 in DNA: TGTGCCAGCAGTATCGACGGGACTAGCTTAAATGAGCAGTTCTTC. Translated: CASSIDGTSLNEQFF.

The V and J genes are TRBV5-1 and TRBJ2-3; D is possibly TRBD2 (7 bases). Germline assignment: CDR1 SGHRS and CDR2 YFSETQ. This CDR3 spans 16 amino acids. V dropped 0 bases and J dropped 1 base, with 12 bases sitting between them. CDR3 in DNA: TGCGCCAGCAGCTTGGGGGGGGGCATGGGCACAGATACGCAGTATTTT. It is translated as CASSLGGGMGTDTQYF. Full variable domain (outside the CDR3, taken from reference TRBV5-1 and TRBJ2-3): KAGVTQTPRYLIKTRGQQVTLSCSPISGHRSVSWYQQTPGQGLQFLFEYFSETQRNKGNFPGRFSGRQFSNSRSEMNVSTLELGDSALYLCASSLGGGMGTDTQYFGPGTRLTVL.

The V gene is TRBV3-1 (or the pseudogene TRBV3-2), the J gene TRBJ2-3; 8 nucleotides agree with TRBD1. Losses at the gene ends were 2 bases for V and 4 bases for J; bases not matched to a gene: 8. Per germline, CDR1 LGHDT and CDR2 YNNKEL (reference sequence). The CDR3 runs to 16 residues. For the CDR3, the DNA is TGTGCCAGCAGCCAACCGGGACAGGTCTTTGCAGATACGCAGTATTTT. This sequence encodes CASSQPGQVFADTQYF.

The chain recombines TRBV7-2 with TRBJ2-7; D is perhaps TRBD2 (7 bases). Deletions cut 6 bases from V and 4 bases from J, with 16 bases between. CDR1 and CDR2 from the germline V gene are SGHTA and FQGNSA. This CDR3 spans 14 amino acids. The CDR3, as DNA: TGTGCCAGCAGTCCGGGGGGCCCCGTGTACGAGCAGTACTTC. Translation gives CASSPGGPVYEQYF.

V and J are TRBV30 and TRBJ2-1; a weak D match, TRBD1 (6 bases). Deletions cut 3 bases from V and 8 bases from J, with 23 bases between. CDR1 and CDR2 (germline): GTSNPN, SVGIG (reference sequence). CDR3 length: 16 amino acids. The DNA for the CDR3 is TGTGCCTGGAGCGTACCGTGGCAGGGGAGATACGATGAGCAGTTCTTC. Its translation: CAWSVPWQGRYDEQFF.

Only a few counts were recorded for this clone. V is TRBV6-5 and J is TRBJ2-2, with a weak D call TRBD2 (6 bases). Trimming removed 9 bases at V and 5 bases at J, with 16 bases between. Germline V gives CDR1 MNHEY, CDR2 SVGAGI. The CDR3 totals 14 residues. CDR3 amino acids: CASRRATSTGELFF. The CDR3 coding sequence is TGTGCCAGTCGGAGGGCCACTAGTACCGGGGAGCTGTTTTTT.

Here the CDR3 DNA reads TGCAGCGTCGGGACAAGGCTCTCTGGAAACACCATATATTTT. It yields the protein CSVGTRLSGNTIYF. The rearrangement joins TRBV29-1 to TRBJ1-3; possible D gene TRBD1, 6 bases. Between the trimmed V and J ends, which lost 6 bases and 0 bases, there was a span of 12 bases. Germline V gene sequence: CDR1 SQVTM, CDR2 ANQGSEA. The CDR3 extends over 14 amino acids.

The rearrangement joins TRBV6-2 or TRBV6-3 to TRBJ2-7; 11 bases are a match to TRBD2. The germline V gene has CDR1 MNHEY and CDR2 SVGEGT. The junction had 7 bases not matched to a gene; V was cut back by 5 bases and J by 4 bases. The CDR3 spans 15 residues. The CDR3: CASSPLAGGEYEQYF. CDR3 nucleotides: TGTGCCAGCAGTCCCCTAGCGGGAGGAGAATACGAGCAGTACTTC.

The CDR3 DNA sequence: TGTGCCAGCAGTCGCGAGGGACCCCTCCACTTT. This codes for CASSREGPLHF. The genes are TRBV28 and TRBJ1-6; D is unresolved. Trimming took off 5 bases at V and 12 bases at J, with 8 bases between the two ends. The CDR3 runs to 11 residues. Germline V gene sequence: CDR1 MDHEN, CDR2 SYDVKM.

V usage is TRBV10-3 and J usage is TRBJ1-2, with TRBD1 matching over 7 bases. Germline loops: CDR1 ENHRY, CDR2 SYGVKD. This CDR3 has 16 amino acids. The J segment lost 7 bases and the V segment lost 2 bases, leaving 13 bases of the junction unmatched. Here the CDR3 reads CAISELRDSPLGGYTF. CDR3 nucleotides: TGTGCCATCAGTGAGCTCCGGGACAGTCCTCTAGGTGGCTACACCTTC.

V is TRBV29-1 and J is TRBJ1-2, with no clear D. Between the trimmed V and J ends, which lost 6 bases and 8 bases, there was a span of 19 bases. Germline values: CDR1 SQVTM, CDR2 ANQGSEA. The CDR3 extends over 13 amino acids. The CDR3 protein is CSVRDTSFGGYTF. In DNA form, the CDR3 reads TGCAGCGTAAGAGACACCTCATTCGGAGGCTACACCTTC.